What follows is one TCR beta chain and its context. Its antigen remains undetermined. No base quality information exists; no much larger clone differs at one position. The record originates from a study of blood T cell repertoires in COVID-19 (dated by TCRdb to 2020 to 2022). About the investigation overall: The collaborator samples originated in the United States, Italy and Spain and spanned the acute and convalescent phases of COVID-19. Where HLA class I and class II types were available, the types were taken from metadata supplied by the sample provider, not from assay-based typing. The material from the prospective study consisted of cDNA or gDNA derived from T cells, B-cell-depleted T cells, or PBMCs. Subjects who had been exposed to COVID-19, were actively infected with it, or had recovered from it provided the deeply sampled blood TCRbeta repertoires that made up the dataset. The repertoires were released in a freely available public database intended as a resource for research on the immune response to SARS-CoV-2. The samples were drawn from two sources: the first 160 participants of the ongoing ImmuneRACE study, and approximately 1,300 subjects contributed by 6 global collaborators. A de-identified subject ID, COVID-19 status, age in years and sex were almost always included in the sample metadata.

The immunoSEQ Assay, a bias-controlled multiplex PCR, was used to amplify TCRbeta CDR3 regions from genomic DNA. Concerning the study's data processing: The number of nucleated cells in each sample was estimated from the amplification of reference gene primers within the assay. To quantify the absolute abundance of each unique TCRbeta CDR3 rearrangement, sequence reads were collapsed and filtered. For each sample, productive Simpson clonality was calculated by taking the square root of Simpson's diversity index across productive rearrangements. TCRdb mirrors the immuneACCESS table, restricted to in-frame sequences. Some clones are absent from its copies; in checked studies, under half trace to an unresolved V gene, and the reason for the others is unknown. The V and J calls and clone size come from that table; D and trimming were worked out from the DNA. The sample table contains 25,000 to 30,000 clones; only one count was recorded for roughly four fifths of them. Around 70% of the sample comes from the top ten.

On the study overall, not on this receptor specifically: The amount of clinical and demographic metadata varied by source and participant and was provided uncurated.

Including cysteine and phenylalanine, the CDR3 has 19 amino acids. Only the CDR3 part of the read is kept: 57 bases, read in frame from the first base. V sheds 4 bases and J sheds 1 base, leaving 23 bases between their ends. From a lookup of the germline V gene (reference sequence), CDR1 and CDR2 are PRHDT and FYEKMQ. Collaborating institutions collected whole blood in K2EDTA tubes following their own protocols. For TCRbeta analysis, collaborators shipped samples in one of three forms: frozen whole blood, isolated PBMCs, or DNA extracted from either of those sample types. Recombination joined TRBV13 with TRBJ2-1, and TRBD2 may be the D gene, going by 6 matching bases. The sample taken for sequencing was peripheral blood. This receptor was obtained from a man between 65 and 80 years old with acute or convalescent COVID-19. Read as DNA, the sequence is TGTGCCAGCAGCTCAGAGACTAGTCGAGTGGGGAAATCCTACAATGAGCAGTTCTTC. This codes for CASSSETSRVGKSYNEQFF.